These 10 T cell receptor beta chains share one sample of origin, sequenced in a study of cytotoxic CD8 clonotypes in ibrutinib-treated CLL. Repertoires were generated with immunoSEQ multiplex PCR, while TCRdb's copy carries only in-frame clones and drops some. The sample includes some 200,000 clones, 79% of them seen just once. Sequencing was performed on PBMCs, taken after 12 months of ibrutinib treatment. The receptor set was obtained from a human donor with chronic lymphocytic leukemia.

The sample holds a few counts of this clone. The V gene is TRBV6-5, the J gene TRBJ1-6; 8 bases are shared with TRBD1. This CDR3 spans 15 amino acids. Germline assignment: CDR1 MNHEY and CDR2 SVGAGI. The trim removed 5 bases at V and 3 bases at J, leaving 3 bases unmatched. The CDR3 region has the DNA TGTGCCAGCAGTGTGACAGGGGACTATAATTCACCCCTCCACTTT. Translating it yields CASSVTGDYNSPLHF.

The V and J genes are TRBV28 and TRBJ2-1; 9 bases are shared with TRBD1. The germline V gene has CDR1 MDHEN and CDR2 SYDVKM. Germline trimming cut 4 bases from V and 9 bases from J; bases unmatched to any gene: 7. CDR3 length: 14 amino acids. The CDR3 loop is CASSSLQGAAEQFF. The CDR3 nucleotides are TGTGCCAGCAGTTCCCTACAGGGGGCGGCTGAGCAGTTCTTC.

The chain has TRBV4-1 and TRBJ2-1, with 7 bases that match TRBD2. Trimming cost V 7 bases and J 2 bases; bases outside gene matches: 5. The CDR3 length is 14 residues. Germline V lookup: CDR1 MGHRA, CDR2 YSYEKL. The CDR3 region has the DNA TGCGCCAGCACCTTGGGGGGGGCCTACAATGAGCAGTTCTTC. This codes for CASTLGGAYNEQFF.

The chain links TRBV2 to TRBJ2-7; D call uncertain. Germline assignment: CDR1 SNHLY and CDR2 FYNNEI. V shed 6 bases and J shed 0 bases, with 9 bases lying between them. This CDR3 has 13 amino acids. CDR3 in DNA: TGTGCCAGCAGCCAACAGATCTCCTACGAGCAGTACTTC. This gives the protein CASSQQISYEQYF. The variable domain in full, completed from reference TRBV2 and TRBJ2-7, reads EPEVTQTPSHQVTQMGQEVILRCVPISNHLYFYWYRQILGQKVEFLVSFYNNEISEKSEIFDDQFSVERPDGSNFTLKIRSTKLEDSAMYFCASSQQISYEQYFGPGTRLTVT.

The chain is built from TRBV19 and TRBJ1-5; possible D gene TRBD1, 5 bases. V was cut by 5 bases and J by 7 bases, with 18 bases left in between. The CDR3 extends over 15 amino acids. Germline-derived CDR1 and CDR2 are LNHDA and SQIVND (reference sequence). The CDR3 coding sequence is TGTGCCAGTAGTGGAGACCACGGCGGGACCCAGCCCCAGCATTTT. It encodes CASSGDHGGTQPQHF.

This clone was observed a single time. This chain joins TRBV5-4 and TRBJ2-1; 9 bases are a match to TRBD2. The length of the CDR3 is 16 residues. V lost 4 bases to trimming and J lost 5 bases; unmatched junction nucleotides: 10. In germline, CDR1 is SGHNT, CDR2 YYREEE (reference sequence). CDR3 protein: CASSPVTRGGDNEQFF. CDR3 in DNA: TGTGCCAGCAGCCCGGTAACCCGCGGGGGGGACAATGAGCAGTTCTTC.

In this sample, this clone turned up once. In DNA, the CDR3 is TGTGCCAGCCGCCTCGGGGGTGAGCAGTTCTTC. Protein: CASRLGGEQFF. The rearrangement links TRBV5-4 to TRBJ2-1; perhaps TRBD2 as D (6 bases). V was shortened by 7 bases and J by 9 bases, with 11 bases between the two germline ends. The CDR3 has 11 amino acids. Germline CDR1 reads SGHNT; CDR2 reads YYREEE (reference sequence).

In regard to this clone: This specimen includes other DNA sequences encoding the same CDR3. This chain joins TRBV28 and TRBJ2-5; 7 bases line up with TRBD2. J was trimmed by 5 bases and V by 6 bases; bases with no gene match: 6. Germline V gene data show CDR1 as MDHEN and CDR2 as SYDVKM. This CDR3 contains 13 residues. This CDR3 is CASSLGREETQYF. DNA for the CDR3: TGTGCCAGCAGCCTGGGGAGGGAGGAGACCCAGTACTTC. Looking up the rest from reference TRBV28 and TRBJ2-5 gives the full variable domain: DVKVTQSSRYLVKRTGEKVFLECVQDMDHENMFWYRQDPGLGLRLIYFSYDVKMKEKGDIPEGYSVSREKKERFSLILESASTNQTSMYLCASSLGREETQYFGPGTRLLVL.

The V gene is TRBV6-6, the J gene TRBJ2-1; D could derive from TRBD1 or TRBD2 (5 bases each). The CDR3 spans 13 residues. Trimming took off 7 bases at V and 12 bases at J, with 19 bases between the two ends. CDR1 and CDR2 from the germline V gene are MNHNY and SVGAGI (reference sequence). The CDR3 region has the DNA TGTGCCAGCACCCCCGGGACGGTATCGTGGCAGTTCTTC. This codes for CASTPGTVSWQFF.

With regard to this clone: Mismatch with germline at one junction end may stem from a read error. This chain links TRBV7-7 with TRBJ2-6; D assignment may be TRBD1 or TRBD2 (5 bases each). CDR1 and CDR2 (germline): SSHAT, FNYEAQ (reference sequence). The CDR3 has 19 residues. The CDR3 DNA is TGTGCTAGCAGCTTAGTGCCATCGATCGGGGCAGGTGGGGCCAACGTCCTGACTTTC. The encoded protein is CASSLVPSIGAGGANVLTF. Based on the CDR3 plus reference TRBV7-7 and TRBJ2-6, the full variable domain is GAGVSQSPRYKVTKRGQDVTLRCDPISSHATLYWYQQALGQGPEFLTYFNYEAQPDKSGLPSDRFSAERPEGSISTLTIQRTEQRDSAMYRCASSLVPSIGAGGANVLTFGAGSRLTVL.